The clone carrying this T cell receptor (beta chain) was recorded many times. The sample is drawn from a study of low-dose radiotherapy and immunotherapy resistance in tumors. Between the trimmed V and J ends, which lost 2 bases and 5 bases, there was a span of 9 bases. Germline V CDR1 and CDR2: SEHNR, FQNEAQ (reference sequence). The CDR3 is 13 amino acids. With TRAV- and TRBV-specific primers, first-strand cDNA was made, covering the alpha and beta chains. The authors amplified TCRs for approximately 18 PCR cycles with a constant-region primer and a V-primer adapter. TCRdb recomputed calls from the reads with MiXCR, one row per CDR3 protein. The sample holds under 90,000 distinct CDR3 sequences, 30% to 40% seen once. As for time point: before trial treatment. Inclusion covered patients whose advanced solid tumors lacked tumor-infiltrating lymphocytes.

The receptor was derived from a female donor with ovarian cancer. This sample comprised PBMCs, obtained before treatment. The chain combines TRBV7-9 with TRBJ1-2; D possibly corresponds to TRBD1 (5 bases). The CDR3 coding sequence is TGTGCCAGCAGCTTAACGGGACTATATGGCTACACCTTC. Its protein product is CASSLTGLYGYTF.